This note documents a single TCR beta chain sequence. This CDR3 comprises 14 residues. Germline values: CDR1 MDHEN, CDR2 SYDVKM. Trimming stripped 4 bases from V and 0 bases from J, with 9 bases between. The sample originates from a study of PD-L1 blockade in urothelial cancer. Study overall: Patients arrived having already received 0 to 3 prior chemotherapy regimens.

Documented time point: pretreatment peripheral blood. Sequencing was performed with immunoSEQ multiplex PCR; in TCRdb, only in-frame clones are kept and a portion is missing. The table includes tens of thousands of clones, roughly 84% detected once. The source is a man in his sixties with urothelial cancer. Specimen: PBMCs, collected around atezolizumab (anti-PD-L1) treatment. V and J are TRBV28 and TRBJ1-1; a weak D match, TRBD1 (5 bases). CDR3 DNA: TGTGCCAGCAGTTCAGGGTGGATGAACACTGAAGCTTTCTTT. Translating gives CASSSGWMNTEAFF.